The subject of this entry is one T cell receptor (beta chain). Its antigen is not identified. The DNA ends 3 residues before the CDR3 does, and the rest of the CDR3 is filled in from the germline J gene. The assay was immunoSEQ multiplex PCR, and TCRdb's table has in-frame clones only and misses some. The table for this sample gives 42,000 or so clones. This CDR3 comprises 14 residues. Per the germline V gene, CDR1 is SNHLY and CDR2 is FYNNEI. This sample was included in a study of T cells in women clearing cervical HPV infection. Background on the study: No precancer developed; the control's incident HPV16 infection cleared within 12 months. HLA type stays a possible confounder, typing being limited. General observations from the study: Richness differences could reflect unmeasured T-cell content per sample.

The V call is TRBV2, the J call TRBJ1-6; D is perhaps TRBD1 (6 bases). The sequenced sample was blood buffy coat. The clonotype was recovered from a woman between 18 and 70 years old with a cervical HPV16 infection that either progressed to CIN3+ or cleared (not recorded which). The CDR3 DNA, read in part, is TGTGCCAGCACCGAGGAACAGGGCCCTTTCCCC. Translating it yields CASTEEQGPFP. The full CDR3 is CASTEEQGPFPLHF.